The clone carrying this T cell receptor beta chain was seen just once. The germline CDR1 and CDR2 sequences are SGHVS and FNYEAQ. After removal of 2 bases from V and 5 bases from J, the junction contained 4 bases not matched to a gene. CDR3 size: 16 residues. This entry comes from a study of blood T cell repertoires in COVID-19. Study overall: From the United States, Italy and Spain came samples of acute and convalescent COVID-19. The cDNA or gDNA used as material had been derived from T cells, B-cell-depleted T cells, or PBMCs.

Authors' analysis steps: Amplifying reference gene primers gave estimates of nucleated cell counts. Assay used: immunoSEQ multiplex PCR; TCRdb lists only in-frame clones, some missing. The D gene and trimming were derived from the DNA, and the V and J assignments and clone size from that table. This sample has about 110,000 clones; about 84% occur once, and the top ten carry around 15%. Source material: peripheral blood. The receptor's source is a woman aged 60-75 years with acute or convalescent COVID-19. The chain is built from TRBV7-6 and TRBJ2-1; TRBD2 matches 12 bases. This chain's CDR3 is CASSLIRLAGDNEQFF. In nucleotides, the CDR3 is TGTGCCAGCAGCTTAATACGACTAGCGGGGGACAATGAGCAGTTCTTC.